This passage covers 17 T cell receptor beta chains from one sample sequenced in a study of Ad26.COV2.S vaccination and SARS-CoV-2 variants. TCRdb's table, derived via immunoSEQ multiplex PCR, lists solely in-frame clones and lacks some. Among about 440,000 clones listed, about nine tenths were seen once. Indicated treatment: about 20 received Ad26.COV2.S at low or high dose, single or two shots; 5 received placebo; per-sample allocation not given. Sampling was done on day 63 after the first vaccine or placebo injection. The specimen was peripheral blood, collected in a trial of Ad26.COV2.S vaccine versus placebo. These receptors all come from a person between 18 and 59 years old who received the Ad26.COV2.S COVID-19 vaccine or a placebo.

This clone was observed a handful of times. The J gene is TRBJ2-2, the V gene TRBV7-9, with TRBD2 matching 9 bases. The CDR3 runs to 16 residues. V was clipped by 5 bases and J by 4 bases; unmatched bases: 8. Germline assignment: CDR1 SEHNR and CDR2 FQNEAQ (reference sequence). The CDR3: CASSPLLAGLTGELFF. In DNA, the CDR3 is TGTGCCAGCAGCCCGCTCCTAGCGGGACTCACCGGGGAGCTGTTTTTT.

V and J are TRBV2 and TRBJ1-5; TRBD1 is a possible D gene (5 bases). Per the germline V gene, CDR1 is SNHLY and CDR2 is FYNNEI. Trimming removed 4 bases from V and 3 bases from J, with 13 bases in between. The CDR3 is made up of 15 amino acids. The CDR3 is CASSGLGRDNQPQHF. In nucleotides, the CDR3 is TGTGCCAGCAGTGGGTTGGGCAGGGACAATCAGCCCCAGCATTTT.

The V and J genes are TRBV18 and TRBJ2-1, with TRBD1 matching over 7 bases. V was clipped by 4 bases and J by 4 bases; unmatched bases: 4. Germline CDR1 reads KGHSH; CDR2 reads LQKENI. The CDR3 is made up of 14 amino acids. The CDR3: CASSRQGSYNEQFF. CDR3 sequence (DNA): TGTGCCAGCTCACGACAGGGATCGTACAATGAGCAGTTCTTC.

The V call is TRBV11-2, the J call TRBJ1-1, with D unclear. Trimming removed 3 bases at V and 6 bases at J, with 8 bases between. This CDR3 is built from 12 residues. Germline V gives CDR1 SGHAT, CDR2 FQNNGV. The CDR3 reads CASSFGSAEAFF. CDR3 DNA: TGTGCCAGCAGCTTTGGATCAGCTGAAGCTTTCTTT.

The chain recombines TRBV18 with TRBJ2-1; D assignment may be TRBD1 or TRBD2 (5 bases each). Germline CDR1 reads KGHSH; CDR2 reads LQKENI. The V end was cut by 1 base, the J end by 4 bases, with 11 bases between. CDR3 size: 15 residues. Here the CDR3 DNA reads TGTGCCAGCTCACCACGGGGGAAGGTGTACAATGAGCAGTTCTTC. It codes for CASSPRGKVYNEQFF.

The V call is TRBV25-1, the J call TRBJ2-5; 7 bases are shared with TRBD1. Trimming at V came to 6 bases and at J to 1 base, leaving 5 bases not matched to a gene. Germline V gene sequence: CDR1 MGHDK, CDR2 SYGVNS. The length of the CDR3 is 14 residues. In nucleotides, the CDR3 is TGTGCCAGCAGCCCCTACAGGGGCCAAGAGACCCAGTACTTC. Protein: CASSPYRGQETQYF.

The rearrangement links TRBV6-1 to TRBJ2-7; 11 bases line up with TRBD1. This CDR3 has 14 residues. The ends lost 1 base at V and 7 bases at J; junction bases unmatched: 3. Germline-derived CDR1 and CDR2 are MNHNS and SASEGT. The CDR3 protein is CASSEGTGGKEQYF. The CDR3 coding sequence is TGTGCCAGCAGTGAAGGGACAGGGGGCAAAGAGCAGTACTTC.

This chain uses TRBV27 with TRBJ2-3, with D possibly TRBD1 on 5 matching bases. The CDR3 runs to 14 residues. Germline values: CDR1 MNHEY, CDR2 SMNVEV (reference sequence). Trimming stripped 5 bases from V and 8 bases from J, with 17 bases between. The CDR3 here is CASSPGPAQGTQYF. For the CDR3, the DNA is TGTGCCAGCAGTCCTGGTCCCGCCCAGGGTACGCAGTATTTT.

The CDR3 nucleotides read TGTGCCAGCTCAGAAACAGGGAAGAATGGCTACACCTTC. Translating gives CASSETGKNGYTF. This chain joins TRBV18 and TRBJ1-2; TRBD1 is a possible D gene (6 bases). The CDR3 length is 13 residues. The V gene's germline CDR1 is KGHSH and CDR2 LQKENI. Trimming removed 5 bases from V and 6 bases from J, with 13 bases in between.

The chain employs TRBV10-3 and TRBJ2-7; 7 bases fit TRBD1. The CDR3 runs 13 residues. Germline V gene data show CDR1 as ENHRY and CDR2 as SYGVKD. The V and J ends lost 5 bases and 6 bases, in that order; junction bases with no gene match: 7. CDR3 nucleotides: TGTGCCATCAGTTCAGGGGGTAGGGGCGAGCAGTACTTC. Protein sequence: CAISSGGRGEQYF.

V gene TRBV15 combines with J gene TRBJ1-5; D may be TRBD1 (6 bases). V lost 0 bases, J lost 7 bases, and 13 bases lay in between. The germline V gene has CDR1 LNHNV and CDR2 YYDKDF (reference sequence). This CDR3 has 15 amino acids. The CDR3 DNA sequence: TGTGCCACCAGCAGAGATATCGGGGGCGGACAGCCCCAGCATTTT. As protein: CATSRDIGGGQPQHF.

V and J are TRBV10-3 and TRBJ2-5; 9 bases map to TRBD1. J gave up 3 bases and V 2 bases, and 4 bases lay outside the gene matches. This CDR3 is built from 15 residues. In germline, CDR1 is ENHRY, CDR2 SYGVKD. The CDR3 spells CAISETRQGEETQYF. DNA of the CDR3: TGTGCCATCAGTGAGACCCGACAGGGGGAAGAGACCCAGTACTTC.

V usage is TRBV19 and J usage is TRBJ1-1; possible D gene TRBD1, 6 bases. Germline lookup yields CDR1 LNHDA and CDR2 SQIVND (reference sequence). Trimming took off 7 bases at V and 3 bases at J, with 12 bases between the two ends. This CDR3 is 13 amino acids long. CDR3 sequence: CASTGGRHTEAFF. The CDR3 DNA reads as TGTGCCAGTACTGGGGGGCGGCACACTGAAGCTTTCTTT.

This sequence joins TRBV28 and TRBJ1-2; possibly TRBD1 for D (5 bases). V was shortened by 3 bases and J by 4 bases, with 9 bases between the two germline ends. The CDR3 runs to 13 residues. Germline-derived CDR1 and CDR2 are MDHEN and SYDVKM. The CDR3 loop is CASSLRGSYGYTF. The CDR3 DNA reads as TGTGCCAGCAGTTTGAGGGGTTCCTATGGCTACACCTTC.

Concerning this clone itself: This specimen includes other DNA sequences encoding the same CDR3. The V gene is TRBV27, the J gene TRBJ2-1; 7 positions match TRBD2. The CDR3 length is 16 residues. Germline V CDR1 and CDR2: MNHEY, SMNVEV (reference sequence). J lost 0 bases, V lost 3 bases, and 5 bases had no gene match. CDR3 DNA sequence: TGTGCCAGCAGTTTTAGCGGGTTGAGCTCCTACAATGAGCAGTTCTTC. It specifies CASSFSGLSSYNEQFF.

The rearrangement uses TRBV6-2 or TRBV6-3 and TRBJ2-7; 10 bases align to TRBD2. The V gene end was trimmed by 0 bases and the J gene end by 0 bases; junction bases not matched to a gene: 2. Germline loops: CDR1 MNHEY, CDR2 SVGEGT. This CDR3 region has 16 residues. The CDR3 spells CASSYSQREGSYEQYF. In DNA form, the CDR3 reads TGTGCCAGCAGTTACTCTCAGCGGGAGGGCTCCTACGAGCAGTACTTC.

The chain is built from TRBV2 and TRBJ2-1; D is undetermined. The V gene lost 5 bases and the J gene lost 0 bases, with 11 bases spanning the gap. The CDR3 has 15 amino acids. CDR1 and CDR2 (germline): SNHLY, FYNNEI. CDR3 sequence: CASSLGIGSYNEQFF. The DNA for the CDR3 is TGTGCCAGCAGTTTGGGTATCGGCTCCTACAATGAGCAGTTCTTC.